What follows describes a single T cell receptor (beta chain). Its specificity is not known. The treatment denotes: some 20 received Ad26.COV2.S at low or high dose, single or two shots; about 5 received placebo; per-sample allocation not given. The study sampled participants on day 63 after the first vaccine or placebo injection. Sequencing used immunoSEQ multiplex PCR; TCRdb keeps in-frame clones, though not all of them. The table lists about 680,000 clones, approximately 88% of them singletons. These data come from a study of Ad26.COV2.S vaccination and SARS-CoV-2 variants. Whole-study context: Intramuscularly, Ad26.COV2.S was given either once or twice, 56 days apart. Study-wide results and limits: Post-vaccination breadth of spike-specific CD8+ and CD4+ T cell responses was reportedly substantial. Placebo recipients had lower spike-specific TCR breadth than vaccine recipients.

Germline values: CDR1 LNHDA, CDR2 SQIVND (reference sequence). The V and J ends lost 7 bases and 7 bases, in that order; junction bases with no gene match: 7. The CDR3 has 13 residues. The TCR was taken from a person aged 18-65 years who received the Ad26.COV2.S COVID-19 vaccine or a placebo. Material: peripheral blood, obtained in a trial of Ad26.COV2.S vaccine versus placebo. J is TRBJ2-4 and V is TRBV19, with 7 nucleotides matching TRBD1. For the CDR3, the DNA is TGTGCCAGTACCTCCACAGGGGTTAACATTCAGTACTTC. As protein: CASTSTGVNIQYF.